The rows below give T cell receptor beta chains drawn from one sample of a study of Ad26.COV2.S vaccination and SARS-CoV-2 variants. Here immunoSEQ multiplex PCR was the method, and the copy in TCRdb shows in-frame clones only, minus some. The table has approximately 420,000 clones, around nine tenths seen once. The sequencing used peripheral blood, collected in a trial of Ad26.COV2.S vaccine versus placebo. Every receptor here comes from a person between 18 and 59 years old who received the Ad26.COV2.S COVID-19 vaccine or a placebo. CDR3s include the opening cysteine and the closing phenylalanine or tryptophan. The D gene is left open where the match is weak. Rows give clone size only sometimes, using once, few, many, or a class for an expanded clone.

NA | TRBJ2-1 | NA | TRBV6-5 | TGTGCGGCGCGGTACCTAGGATCCAATGAGCAGTTCTTC | CAARYLGSNEQFF
NA | TRBJ1-1 | TRBD1 | TRBV5-1 | TGCGCCAGCAGCATCGGGACAGTCAGGACTGAAGCTTTCTTT | CASSIGTVRTEAFF
once | TRBJ1-1 | NA | TRBV10-3 | TGTGCCATCAGTGAAGGAGGGCGAACTGAAGCTTTCTTT | CAISEGGRTEAFF
NA | TRBJ2-3 | TRBD2 | TRBV7-2 | TGTGCCAGCAGCGGCGGGAGTAGCGGGGGGCGGGATTCCGCAGATACGCAGTATTTT | CASSGGSSGGRDSADTQYF
once | TRBJ2-5 | NA | TRBV7-6 | TGTGCCAGCAGCTTAGGGTGGACGACGGAAGAGACCCAGTACTTC | CASSLGWTTEETQYF
NA | TRBJ2-3 | NA | TRBV20-1 | TGCAGTGCTAGTGTCCCAACGGGGTCCTTAGTAGATACGCAGTATTTT | CSASVPTGSLVDTQYF
NA | TRBJ1-2 | NA | TRBV7-8 | TGTGCCAGCAGCTTACAGGATAACTATGGCTACACCTTC | CASSLQDNYGYTF
NA | TRBJ1-2 | NA | TRBV9 | TGTGCCAGCAACCCCACGGGGCGGTCGGGGGGCTACACCTTC | CASNPTGRSGGYTF
NA | TRBJ2-1 | NA | TRBV6-1 | TGTGCCAGCAGTGACGGGCCCTACAATGAGCAGTTCTTC | CASSDGPYNEQFF
NA | TRBJ2-1 | NA | TRBV7-9 | TGTGCCAGCAGCTTAGGGACAGTGGGTGAGCAGTTCTTC | CASSLGTVGEQFF
NA | TRBJ2-5 | NA | TRBV6-5 | TGTGCCAGCACCGGGGGGACAGTGCAAGAGACCCAGTACTTC | CASTGGTVQETQYF
few | TRBJ1-4 | NA | TRBV7-9 | TGTGCCAGCAGCTTATTGGAGGAGGGTGAAAAACTGTTTTTT | CASSLLEEGEKLFF
NA | TRBJ2-1 | NA | TRBV5-1 | TGCGCCAGCAGCTTGGCAGGGGCCCATTCCTACAATGAGCAGTTCTTC | CASSLAGAHSYNEQFF
NA | TRBJ2-2 | TRBD1 | TRBV3-1/TRBV3-2 | TGTGCCAGCAGCCAATGGACAGGTCCGAACACCGGGGAGCTGTTTTTT | CASSQWTGPNTGELFF
few | TRBJ2-1 | NA | TRBV9 | TGTGCCAGCAGCGTATCGTCGGAGTCTGAGCAGTTCTTC | CASSVSSESEQFF
NA | TRBJ1-5 | NA | TRBV7-2 | TGTGCCAGCAGCTTATTTCCCTTGGGTAGCAATCAGCCCCAGCATTTT | CASSLFPLGSNQPQHF
NA | TRBJ2-1 | TRBD2 | TRBV5-1 | TGCGCCAGCAGCTGGGGACTAGCGGGGGGAAGGTCCTACAATGAGCAGTTCTTC | CASSWGLAGGRSYNEQFF
NA | TRBJ1-5 | NA | TRBV5-6 | TGTGCCAGCAGCCATTGGAACTGGCCTAGCAATCAGCCCCAGCATTTT | CASSHWNWPSNQPQHF
NA | TRBJ2-2 | NA | TRBV9 | TGTGCCAGCAGCCCCTCTAACACCGGGGAGCTGTTTTTT | CASSPSNTGELFF
NA | TRBJ1-2 | NA | TRBV10-3 | TGTGCCATCAGTGATGAGGGGCCCCCGTATGGCTACACCTTC | CAISDEGPPYGYTF
NA | TRBJ1-5 | NA | TRBV19 | TGTGCCAGTAGTATGAAGAGGGGGAATAGCAATCAGCCCCAGCATTTT | CASSMKRGNSNQPQHF
few | TRBJ1-2 | NA | TRBV29-1 | TGCAGCGTTGAAAAGTTCGACAGTTTCGGGAGCTACACCTTC | CSVEKFDSFGSYTF
NA | TRBJ2-7 | TRBD1 | TRBV27 | TGTGCCAGCAGTTTAGCCGGGACAGGGAGCTACGAGCAGTACTTC | CASSLAGTGSYEQYF
NA | TRBJ1-6 | NA | TRBV6-5 | TGTGCCAGCATCGGGACCGGGGGTTCACCCCTCCACTTT | CASIGTGGSPLHF
NA | TRBJ1-1 | TRBD1 | TRBV10-3 | TGTGCCATCAGGGAGGACAGGGTCACTGAAGCTTTCTTT | CAIREDRVTEAFF
NA | TRBJ1-5 | NA | TRBV27 | TGTGCCAGCAGTTCTCTGGGGGGGATGGGTCAGCCCCAGCATTTT | CASSSLGGMGQPQHF
NA | TRBJ2-1 | NA | TRBV11-3 | TGTGCCAGCAGCCCCCGCGGCCGCGGCGCCTACAATGAGCAGTTCTTC | CASSPRGRGAYNEQFF
NA | TRBJ1-2 | NA | TRBV4-1 | TGCGCCAGCAGCCAAGCTGTCATGGGACTTAACTATGGCTACACCTTC | CASSQAVMGLNYGYTF
NA | TRBJ2-5 | TRBD2 | TRBV15 | TGTGCCACCAGCGATGGACTAGCGGGGGGGGTGGAGACCCAGTACTTC | CATSDGLAGGVETQYF
NA | TRBJ2-7 | NA | TRBV9 | TGTGCCAGCAGCGTATTAGTGGGTTACTCCTACGAGCAGTACTTC | CASSVLVGYSYEQYF
NA | TRBJ2-3 | NA | TRBV28 | TGTGCCAGCAGTCCCCGGAGGGATACGCAGTATTTT | CASSPRRDTQYF
NA | TRBJ1-2 | NA | TRBV12-3/TRBV12-4 | TGTGCCAGCAGCCGCCCGAACTATGGCTACACCTTC | CASSRPNYGYTF
NA | TRBJ2-7 | NA | TRBV5-8 | TGTGCCAGCACCTTATACGAGCAGTACTTC | CASTLYEQYF
NA | TRBJ1-1 | NA | TRBV18 | TGTGCCAGCTCACCACAGCAGGAAACTGAAGCTTTCTTT | CASSPQQETEAFF
NA | TRBJ1-1 | NA | TRBV5-5 | TGTGCCAGCAGCAGGATACAGGGCCGTCCCACTGAAGCTTTCTTT | CASSRIQGRPTEAFF